The 21 T cell receptor beta chains below all came from one sample that was sequenced in a study of T cells in Graves' hyperthyroidism and ophthalmopathy. The CDR3 regions of TCR beta were amplified from RNA transcripts. HTBI primers were used for first-round RT-PCR of the TCR CDR3. TCRdb itself ran the multiplex PCR reads through MiXCR, one entry per CDR3 protein. The sample consists of about 580,000 distinct CDR3 sequences, about 14% of them appearing once. The sample comprised blood. The source of these receptors is a woman in her 30s with Graves' hyperthyroidism that later progressed to Graves' ophthalmopathy.

This clonotype was seen only a few times. The CDR3 loop is CASSHRRQGNTGELFF. The CDR3 nucleotides read TGTGCCAGCAGCCATCGCAGACAGGGCAACACCGGGGAGCTGTTTTTT. This chain joins TRBV13 and TRBJ2-2, with 7 bases matching TRBD1. The CDR3 is 16 amino acids. Germline V gives CDR1 PRHDT, CDR2 FYEKMQ (reference sequence). Unmatched junction bases numbered 8, after V lost 5 bases and J lost 2 bases.

This clonotype came up a few times. The V gene is TRBV25-1, the J gene TRBJ1-1, with TRBD1 identical over 7 bases. The CDR3 is made up of 14 amino acids. The germline V gene has CDR1 MGHDK and CDR2 SYGVNS. The trim removed 6 bases at V and 6 bases at J, leaving 10 bases unmatched. CDR3 sequence reads: CASRRQGREAEAFF. DNA for the CDR3: TGTGCCAGCAGAAGACAGGGCCGAGAGGCTGAAGCTTTCTTT.

This clonotype was detected a few times. The chain links TRBV7-2 to TRBJ2-7; D not certain. The germline V and J ends were trimmed by 5 bases and 1 base, with 9 bases remaining between them. This CDR3 region has 13 residues. In germline, CDR1 is SGHTA, CDR2 FQGNSA. This chain's CDR3 is CASSTTVSYEQYF. CDR3 sequence (DNA): TGTGCCAGCAGCACCACAGTTTCCTACGAGCAGTACTTC.

This clonotype was seen ten or more times. V usage is TRBV28 and J usage is TRBJ2-3, with 10 bases that match TRBD2. Germline V gives CDR1 MDHEN, CDR2 SYDVKM. With V trimmed by 8 bases and J by 5 bases, 13 bases remained unmatched. This CDR3 is 16 amino acids long. As DNA, the CDR3 is TGTGCCAGCTCCGGAGGGCTAGCGGGAGATATAGATACGCAGTATTTT. This translates into CASSGGLAGDIDTQYF.

This clonotype was seen many times. The gene calls are TRBV19 and TRBJ2-1, with 10 positions matching TRBD2. The CDR3 is made up of 13 amino acids. V shed 6 bases and J 6 bases; nucleotides not matched to a gene: 2. Germline V gene data show CDR1 as LNHDA and CDR2 as SQIVND (reference sequence). CDR3 nucleotide sequence: TGTGCCAGTAGGGGGACTAGCGTCAATGAGCAGTTCTTC. Its translation is CASRGTSVNEQFF.

This clonotype was seen at least ten times. The rearrangement joins TRBV24-1 to TRBJ2-3; TRBD2 agrees at 10 bases. Trimming cost V 4 bases and J 2 bases; bases outside gene matches: 11. This CDR3 region has 18 residues. Germline assignment: CDR1 KGHDR and CDR2 SFDVKD. The CDR3 sequence: CATSDPALAGVNTDTQYF. The CDR3 nucleotides read TGTGCCACCAGTGACCCGGCCCTAGCGGGAGTGAACACAGATACGCAGTATTTT.

This clonotype was seen a handful of times. The chain has TRBV5-4 and TRBJ2-7; 11 bases line up with TRBD2. The CDR3 is made up of 16 amino acids. The V segment lost 3 bases and the J segment 3 bases; nucleotides outside the gene matches: 8. Germline loops: CDR1 SGHNT, CDR2 YYREEE (reference sequence). Here the CDR3 DNA reads TGTGCCAGCAGCTCGGGGGGGACTAGCGGAAACTACGAGCAGTACTTC. Translated: CASSSGGTSGNYEQYF. Supplemented by reference TRBV5-4 and TRBJ2-7, the full variable domain reads ETGVTQSPTHLIKTRGQQVTLRCSSQSGHNTVSWYQQALGQGPQFIFQYYREEENGRGNFPPRFSGLQFPNYSSELNVNALELDDSALYLCASSSGGTSGNYEQYFGPGTRLTVT.

This clonotype was detected only a few times. The rearrangement joins TRBV29-1 to TRBJ2-7; 13 bases agree with TRBD2. The CDR3 consists of 13 residues. Germline trimming cut 7 bases from V and 7 bases from J; bases unmatched to any gene: 7. Germline lookup yields CDR1 SQVTM and CDR2 ANQGSEA. The CDR3 reads CSGRLAGGREQYF. The CDR3 DNA is TGCAGCGGCCGACTAGCGGGAGGAAGGGAGCAGTACTTC.

This clonotype was seen at least ten times. The chain is built from TRBV10-3 and TRBJ2-3; 10 bases align to TRBD2. Germline values: CDR1 ENHRY, CDR2 SYGVKD. The CDR3 loop spans 15 amino acids. The trim removed 2 bases at V and 6 bases at J, leaving 5 bases unmatched. The CDR3 is CAISEKREGPDTQYF. For the CDR3, the DNA is TGTGCCATCAGTGAGAAGCGGGAGGGCCCCGATACGCAGTATTTT.

This clonotype was counted at least ten times. V and J are TRBV12-5 and TRBJ2-5; D call uncertain. This CDR3 comprises 17 residues. The germline CDR1 and CDR2 sequences are LGHNT and FRNRAP. V gave up 1 base and J gave up 2 bases, with 17 bases separating them. The CDR3 spells CASGLGQGPPGQETQYF. The CDR3 nucleotides are TGTGCTAGTGGTTTGGGGCAAGGACCGCCAGGACAAGAGACCCAGTACTTC.

The chain carries TRBV29-1 and TRBJ1-1; 9 bases agree with TRBD1. After removal of 7 bases from V and 5 bases from J, the junction contained 11 bases not matched to a gene. Germline assignment: CDR1 SQVTM and CDR2 ANQGSEA. The CDR3 is 14 residues long. CDR3 protein: CSGGTGGEYTEAFF. DNA for the CDR3: TGCAGCGGAGGAACAGGGGGCGAATATACTGAAGCTTTCTTT.

This chain joins TRBV20-1 and TRBJ2-5, with D possibly TRBD2 on 5 matching bases. Germline lookup yields CDR1 DFQATT and CDR2 SNEGSKA (reference sequence). Trimming removed 2 bases at V and 5 bases at J, with 12 bases between. The CDR3 is 13 amino acids. CDR3 in amino acids: CSARKLVGETQYF. CDR3 nucleotides: TGCAGTGCTAGAAAACTAGTCGGGGAGACCCAGTACTTC.

Notes on this clonotype: A much larger clone differs from this one at a single base, so this may be a read error. V is TRBV20-1 and J is TRBJ2-5; a weak D match, TRBD1 (7 bases). The germline V gene has CDR1 DFQATT and CDR2 SNEGSKA (reference sequence). CDR3 size: 16 residues. This CDR3 is CSAPGQARLGLEIQYF. Written as DNA, the CDR3 is TGCAGTGCCCCCGGACAGGCCAGACTAGGGCTAGAGATCCAGTACTTC.

This clonotype has ten or more counts. The genes are TRBV19 and TRBJ1-1; D perhaps matches TRBD1 (6 bases). Germline V gene sequence: CDR1 LNHDA, CDR2 SQIVND (reference sequence). V shed 10 bases and J shed 3 bases, with 18 bases lying between them. The CDR3 extends over 14 amino acids. DNA for the CDR3: TGTGCCACACATGGACAGCTTGGATACACTGAAGCTTTCTTT. This gives the protein CATHGQLGYTEAFF.

In this sample, this clonotype turned up many times. This rearrangement joins TRBV20-1 to TRBJ2-1, with D tentatively TRBD2 (6 bases). The CDR3 extends over 16 amino acids. Trimming pared 0 bases from V and 6 bases from J, leaving 18 bases between. Germline CDR1 DFQATT, CDR2 SNEGSKA (reference sequence). CDR3 in DNA: TGCAGTGCTAGAGATTTGGATAGCGGCACCCCCAATGAGCAGTTCTTC. It specifies CSARDLDSGTPNEQFF.

This clonotype came up many times. The chain is built from TRBV28 and TRBJ1-1; a weak D match, TRBD1 (5 bases). The length of the CDR3 is 14 residues. Germline V gene lookup returns CDR1 MDHEN and CDR2 SYDVKM. Trimming left V 2 bases short and J 7 bases short, with 14 bases between. The CDR3 DNA follows: TGTGCCAGCAGTTTAACTGCCCCGAGGGGTGAAGCTTTCTTT. Translating gives CASSLTAPRGEAFF.

The genes are TRBV7-3 and TRBJ1-1; D gene unclear. Germline lookup yields CDR1 SGHTA and CDR2 FQGTGA. Trimming took off 2 bases at V and 8 bases at J, with 12 bases between the two ends. The CDR3 runs 13 residues. The CDR3 region has the DNA TGTGCCAGCAGCTTACCCCCGTCTACCGAAGCTTTCTTT. Translating it yields CASSLPPSTEAFF.

There are many counts of this clonotype. The chain uses TRBV9 and TRBJ1-2, with TRBD1 matching 8 bases. Germline CDR1 SGDLS, CDR2 YYNGEE. V lost 7 bases, J lost 4 bases, and 15 bases stayed unmatched. The length of the CDR3 is 16 residues. The CDR3 coding sequence is TGTGCCAGCTCGACGACAGGGGAGAGGCTAGGCTATGGCTACACCTTC. It yields the protein CASSTTGERLGYGYTF.

Worth noting for this clonotype: At one end, the junction sequence differs from germline, possibly due to a read error. V is TRBV20-1 and J is TRBJ2-7; 7 bases match TRBD2. Germline CDR1 is DFQATT and CDR2 is SNEGSKA (reference sequence). The CDR3 consists of 16 residues. The CDR3 region is CSALGLGGDYTYEQHF. The CDR3 DNA reads TGCAGTGCTCTAGGGCTGGGGGGGGATTATACCTACGAGCAGCACTTC.

This chain connects TRBV11-3 to TRBJ2-2; 15 bases align to TRBD2. CDR1 is SGHNT, CDR2 YENEEA, per germline. V dropped 5 bases and J dropped 7; count of bases not matched to a gene: 5. The CDR3 is 16 amino acids. DNA for the CDR3: TGTGCCAGCAGCCCAAGGACTAGCGGGAGGGACGGGGAGCTGTTTTTT. It encodes CASSPRTSGRDGELFF.

The table lists this clonotype with many counts. The chain joins TRBV11-2 to TRBJ2-2, with D possibly matching TRBD1 (6 bases). Germline CDR1 SGHAT, CDR2 FQNNGV. The CDR3 has 17 amino acids. V lost 5 bases and J 5 bases, leaving 21 bases between the germline ends. CDR3 sequence (DNA): TGTGCCAGCAGCGCAAAACTACAGGGCACGTGGACCGGGGAGCTGTTTTTT. It specifies CASSAKLQGTWTGELFF.